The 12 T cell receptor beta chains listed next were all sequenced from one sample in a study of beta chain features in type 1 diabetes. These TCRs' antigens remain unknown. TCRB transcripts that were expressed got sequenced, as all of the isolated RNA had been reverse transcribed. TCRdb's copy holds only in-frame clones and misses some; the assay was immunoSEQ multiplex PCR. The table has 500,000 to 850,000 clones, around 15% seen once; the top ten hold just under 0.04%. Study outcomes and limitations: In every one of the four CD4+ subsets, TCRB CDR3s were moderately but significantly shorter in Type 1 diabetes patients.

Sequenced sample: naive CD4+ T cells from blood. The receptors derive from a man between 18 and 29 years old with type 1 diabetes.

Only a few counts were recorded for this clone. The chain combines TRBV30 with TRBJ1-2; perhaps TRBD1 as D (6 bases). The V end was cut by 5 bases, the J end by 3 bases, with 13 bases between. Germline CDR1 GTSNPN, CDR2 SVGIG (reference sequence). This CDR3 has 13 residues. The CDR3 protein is CAWLTGIHYGYTF. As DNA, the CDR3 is TGTGCCTGGTTAACAGGGATTCACTATGGCTACACCTTC.

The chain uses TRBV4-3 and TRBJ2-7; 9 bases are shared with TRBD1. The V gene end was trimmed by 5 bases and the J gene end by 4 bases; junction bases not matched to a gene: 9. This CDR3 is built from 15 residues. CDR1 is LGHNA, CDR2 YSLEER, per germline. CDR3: CASSFSAQGAYEQYF. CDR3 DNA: TGCGCCAGCAGCTTCAGCGCACAGGGGGCATACGAGCAGTACTTC.

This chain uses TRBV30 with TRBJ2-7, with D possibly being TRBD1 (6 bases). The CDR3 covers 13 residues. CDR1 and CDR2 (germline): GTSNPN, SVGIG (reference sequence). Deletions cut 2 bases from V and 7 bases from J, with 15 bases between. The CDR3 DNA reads TGTGCCTGGAGTAGGGGGATCGTACGGGAGCAGTACTTC. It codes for CAWSRGIVREQYF.

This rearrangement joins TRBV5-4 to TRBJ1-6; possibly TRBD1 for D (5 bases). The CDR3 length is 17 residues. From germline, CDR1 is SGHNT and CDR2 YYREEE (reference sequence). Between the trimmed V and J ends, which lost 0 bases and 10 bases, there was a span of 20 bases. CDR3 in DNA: TGTGCCAGCAGCTTGGATAACTCACAGCGTCGGGGGTCACCCCTCCACTTT. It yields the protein CASSLDNSQRRGSPLHF.

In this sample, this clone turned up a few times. The CDR3 DNA sequence: TGCGCCAGCAGCCCCCGGGGACTAGCGGAGGACAATGAGCAGTTCTTC. Protein: CASSPRGLAEDNEQFF. The V gene is TRBV4-1, the J gene TRBJ2-1, with 11 nucleotides matching TRBD2. After removal of 4 bases from V and 5 bases from J, the junction contained 7 bases not matched to a gene. The CDR3 loop spans 16 amino acids. Germline V CDR1 and CDR2: MGHRA, YSYEKL.

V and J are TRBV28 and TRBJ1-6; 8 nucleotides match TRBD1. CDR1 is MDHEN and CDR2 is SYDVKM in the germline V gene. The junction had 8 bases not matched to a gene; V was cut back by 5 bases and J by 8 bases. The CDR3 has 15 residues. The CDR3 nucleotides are TGTGCCAGCAGTCGGCCGGGACAGGAAGATTCACCCCTCCACTTT. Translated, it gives CASSRPGQEDSPLHF.

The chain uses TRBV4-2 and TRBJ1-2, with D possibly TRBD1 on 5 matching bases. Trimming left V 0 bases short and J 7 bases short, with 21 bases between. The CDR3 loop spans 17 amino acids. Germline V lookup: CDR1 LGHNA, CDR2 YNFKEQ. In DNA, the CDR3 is TGTGCCAGCAGCCAAGACGCACCCGAGTGGGGGTATCGTGGCTACACCTTC. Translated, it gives CASSQDAPEWGYRGYTF.

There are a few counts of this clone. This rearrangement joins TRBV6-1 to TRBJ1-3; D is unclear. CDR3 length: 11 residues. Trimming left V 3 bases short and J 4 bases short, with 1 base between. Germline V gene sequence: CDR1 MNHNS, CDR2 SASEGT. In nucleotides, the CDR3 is TGTGCCAGCAGTGACGGAAACACCATATATTTT. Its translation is CASSDGNTIYF.

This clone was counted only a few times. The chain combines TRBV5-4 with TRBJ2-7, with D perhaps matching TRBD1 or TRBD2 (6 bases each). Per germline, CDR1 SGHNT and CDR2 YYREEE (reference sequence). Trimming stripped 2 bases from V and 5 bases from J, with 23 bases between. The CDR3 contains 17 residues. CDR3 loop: CASSFSRGTGRINEQYF. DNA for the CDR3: TGTGCCAGCAGCTTTAGTCGTGGAACAGGGAGGATTAACGAGCAGTACTTC.

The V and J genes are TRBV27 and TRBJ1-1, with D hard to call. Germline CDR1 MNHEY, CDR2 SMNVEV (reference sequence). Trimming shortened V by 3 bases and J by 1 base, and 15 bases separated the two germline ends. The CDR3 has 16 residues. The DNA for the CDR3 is TGTGCCAGCAGTTTTCGGGCAGTCGGAAGGAACACTGAAGCTTTCTTT. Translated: CASSFRAVGRNTEAFF.

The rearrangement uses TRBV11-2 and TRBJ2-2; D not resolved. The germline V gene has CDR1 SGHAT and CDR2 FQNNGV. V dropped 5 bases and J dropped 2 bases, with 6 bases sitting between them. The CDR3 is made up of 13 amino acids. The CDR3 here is CASSPRNTGELFF. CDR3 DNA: TGTGCCAGCAGCCCCCGAAACACCGGGGAGCTGTTTTTT.

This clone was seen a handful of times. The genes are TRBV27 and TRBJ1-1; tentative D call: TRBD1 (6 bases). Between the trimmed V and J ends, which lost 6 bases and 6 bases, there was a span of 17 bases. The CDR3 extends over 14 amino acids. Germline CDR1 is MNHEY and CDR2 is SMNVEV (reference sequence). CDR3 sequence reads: CASSLTSTGSEAFF. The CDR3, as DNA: TGTGCCAGCAGCCTTACCTCCACAGGGTCTGAAGCTTTCTTT.